Below are 5 T cell receptor beta chains sequenced from a single sample in a study of cytomegalovirus exposure and HLA in healthy donors. 13 Jbeta primers and 60 Vbeta primers were used for the PCR. TCRdb's table, derived via immunoSEQ multiplex PCR, lists solely in-frame clones and lacks some. The table shows under 150,000 clones, with 70% to 85% occurring only once. Sequenced material: PBMCs. The receptors shown here come from a man aged 40-55 years in good health and CMV-seropositive.

V is TRBV11-2 and J is TRBJ2-1; 7 bases are shared with TRBD2. Looked up from germline, CDR1 is SGHAT and CDR2 is FQNNGV. V shed 6 bases and J 5 bases; nucleotides not matched to a gene: 13. The CDR3 is 16 amino acids. In nucleotides, the CDR3 is TGTGCCAGCAGAAAAAGGCGGGGGTTAGAACACAATGAGCAGTTCTTC. Translating it yields CASRKRRGLEHNEQFF.

This clone was seen a handful of times. The chain joins TRBV5-4 to TRBJ1-6; 7 bases agree with TRBD1. Trimming took 1 base from V and 9 from J; bases not matched to a gene: 4. CDR1 SGHNT and CDR2 YYREEE come from the germline V gene (reference sequence). There are 14 residues in the CDR3. As DNA, the CDR3 is TGTGCCAGCAGCTTGCGGGAGGGGGCTTCACCCCTCCACTTT. Protein: CASSLREGASPLHF.

The rearrangement joins TRBV10-2 to TRBJ2-5; a weak D match, TRBD2 (6 bases). The assigned J gene may be wrong: the sequence end matches TRBJ2-7 better. The CDR3 is 15 residues long. Germline V gives CDR1 WSHSY, CDR2 SAAADI. CDR3 amino acids: CASKLAADHYYEQYF. The CDR3 DNA reads TGCGCCAGTAAACTAGCCGCGGACCACTACTACGAGCAGTACTTC.

The rearrangement uses TRBV27 and TRBJ1-1; D is perhaps TRBD1 (5 bases). The CDR3 spans 15 residues. CDR1 and CDR2 from the germline V gene are MNHEY and SMNVEV (reference sequence). V lost 0 bases and J lost 4, with 12 bases in between. CDR3 region: CASSLSGGVGTEAFF. CDR3 coding DNA: TGTGCCAGCAGTTTATCAGGAGGGGTCGGCACTGAAGCTTTCTTT.

A few counts support this clone. The rearrangement joins TRBV7-8 to TRBJ2-7, with a possible D match to TRBD2 (5 bases). Germline CDR1 SGHVS, CDR2 FQNEAQ. V lost 2 bases and J lost 5, with 10 bases in between. The CDR3 length is 13 residues. The CDR3 coding sequence is TGTGCCAGCAGCTTAAATACCGGGAACGAGCAGTACTTC. Encoded protein: CASSLNTGNEQYF.